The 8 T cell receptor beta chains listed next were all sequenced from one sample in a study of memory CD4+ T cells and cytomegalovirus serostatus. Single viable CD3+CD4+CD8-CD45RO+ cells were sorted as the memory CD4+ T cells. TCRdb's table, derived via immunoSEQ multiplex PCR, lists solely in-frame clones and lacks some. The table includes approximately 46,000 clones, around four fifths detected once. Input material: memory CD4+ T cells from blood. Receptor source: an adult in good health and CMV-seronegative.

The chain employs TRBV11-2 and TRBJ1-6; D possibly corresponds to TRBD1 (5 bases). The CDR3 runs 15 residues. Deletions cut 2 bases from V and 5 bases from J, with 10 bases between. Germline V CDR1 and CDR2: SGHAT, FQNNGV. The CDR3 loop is CASSLRVRDNSPLHF. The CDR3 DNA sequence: TGTGCCAGCAGCTTAAGGGTCAGGGATAATTCACCCCTCCACTTT.

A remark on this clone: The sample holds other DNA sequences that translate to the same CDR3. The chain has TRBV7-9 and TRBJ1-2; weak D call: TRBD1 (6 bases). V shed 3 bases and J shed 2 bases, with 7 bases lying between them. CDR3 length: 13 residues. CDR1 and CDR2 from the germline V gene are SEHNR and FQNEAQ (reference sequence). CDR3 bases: TGTGCCAGCAGCTTGGACAGCAACTATGGCTACACCTTC. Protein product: CASSLDSNYGYTF.

The CDR3 reads CASSFNIKMNTEAFF. The CDR3, as DNA: TGTGCCAGCAGTTTTAACATAAAAATGAACACTGAAGCTTTCTTT. The chain links TRBV27 to TRBJ1-1, with D uncertain. V was pared by 3 bases and J by 0 bases, with 11 bases between. The CDR3 contains 15 residues. Germline V CDR1 and CDR2: MNHEY, SMNVEV (reference sequence).

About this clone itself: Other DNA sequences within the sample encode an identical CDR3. The DNA for the CDR3 is TGTGCCAGCAGCCTGGACGTCTACGAGCAGTACTTC. Translation gives CASSLDVYEQYF. The chain joins TRBV7-2 to TRBJ2-7; no clear D gene. This CDR3 is 12 amino acids long. Per the germline V gene, CDR1 is SGHTA and CDR2 is FQGNSA. V lost 5 bases to trimming and J lost 3 bases, with 8 bases between them.

This CDR3 is CASSLGGPIEEAFF. Written as DNA, the CDR3 is TGTGCCAGCAGCTTGGGCGGCCCCATCGAGGAAGCTTTCTTT. The chain uses TRBV5-6 and TRBJ1-1; D gene uncertain. Germline CDR1 and CDR2: SGHDT and YYEEEE. This CDR3 comprises 14 residues. V was cut by 0 bases and J by 8 bases, with 14 bases left in between.

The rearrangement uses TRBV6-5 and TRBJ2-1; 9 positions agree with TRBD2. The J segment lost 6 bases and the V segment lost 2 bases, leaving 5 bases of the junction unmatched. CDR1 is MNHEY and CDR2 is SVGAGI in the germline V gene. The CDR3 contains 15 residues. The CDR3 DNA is TGTGCCAGCAGTTACAGCGGGGGGCTGAGCAATGAGCAGTTCTTC. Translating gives CASSYSGGLSNEQFF.

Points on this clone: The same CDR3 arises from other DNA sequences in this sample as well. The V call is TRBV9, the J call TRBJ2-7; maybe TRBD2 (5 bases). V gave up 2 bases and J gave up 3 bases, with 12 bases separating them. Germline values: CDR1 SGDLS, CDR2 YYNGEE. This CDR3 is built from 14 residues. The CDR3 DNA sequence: TGTGCCAGCAGCGTCGATCCGGCGGGCTACGAGCAGTACTTC. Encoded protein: CASSVDPAGYEQYF.

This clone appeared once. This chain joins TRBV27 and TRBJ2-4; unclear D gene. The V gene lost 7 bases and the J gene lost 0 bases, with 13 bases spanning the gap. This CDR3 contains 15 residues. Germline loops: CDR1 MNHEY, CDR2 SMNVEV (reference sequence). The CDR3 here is CASIYGSVAKNIQYF. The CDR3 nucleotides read TGTGCCAGCATTTACGGCTCCGTAGCCAAAAACATTCAGTACTTC.